This T cell receptor (beta chain) emerged from a study of sequential checkpoint blockade in melanoma (dated by TCRdb to between 2018 and 2021). Background on the whole study: Using 1:1 randomization, the trial assigned patients either to first-line nivolumab followed by ipilimumab (arm A) or to ipilimumab followed by nivolumab (arm B). Maintenance nivolumab came after each of the two trial sequences. Points the paper makes about the study in general: Larger, independent patient cohorts are needed to validate the response-prediction model that combines TCR metrics and mutation burden.

The immunoSEQ Assay was used to immunosequence TCRbeta CDR3 regions from genomic DNA. Genomic DNA was amplified by bias-controlled multiplex PCR before high-throughput sequencing. On the study's bioinformatics: To quantify the absolute abundance of each unique TCRbeta CDR3 region, the sequences were collapsed and filtered. Clonality, defined as 1 minus Pielou's evenness, was calculated using only productive rearrangements. Clones with significantly greater frequencies in on-treatment versus baseline samples were identified using a previously published method. TCRdb re-hosts the immuneACCESS table, in-frame sequences only. Its copies lack some clones; in the studies checked, an unresolved V gene accounts for under half of them, and the cause for the rest is not known. V and J calls and clone size are given by that table; D and trimming were obtained from the DNA. The sample data list some 30,000 clones, and 80% to 90% of these were observed just once. The top ten constitute about a fifth of the sample.

The junction shows trimming of 4 bases on V and 5 bases on J, plus 9 bases between the germline ends. The CDR3 runs 12 residues from the cysteine to the phenylalanine. CDR3 DNA is the only sequence kept; it has 36 bases, read in frame from the first base. From the germline V gene (reference sequence), CDR1 is WNHNN and CDR2 is SYGVQD. This specimen's treatment or condition label, per the study, means: randomized to nivolumab then ipilimumab (arm A) or the reverse (arm B). None of the trial patients had been given prior DNA-damaging chemotherapy. Live CD3+CD8+ cells negative for CD19 and CD56 were sorted from thawed PBMCs on a FACS Aria II flow cytometer. Samples came from patients with melanoma in CheckMate 064, a randomized, open-label phase II trial of sequential checkpoint blockade. Peripheral blood mononuclear cells were collected by leukapheresis, purified using Ficoll-Paque, and frozen in human serum containing about 10% DMSO. Immediately after sorting, the purity of sorted blood CD3+CD8+ cells was verified to be >95%, after which DNA was extracted.

Notes on this clone: Its antigen target is currently unknown. Per-nucleotide qualities are absent, and no much larger clonotype sits a single base away.

The input for sequencing was CD8+ T cells sorted from blood (inferred from file names), taken from a patient given nivolumab and ipilimumab in sequence. The rearranged chain carries TRBV10-1 and TRBJ2-7, with the D gene not clear enough to name. The receptor's source is a human donor with melanoma. In nucleotides, the sequence is TGCGCCAGCAGTGGGCATTTGAACGAGCAGTACTTC. The encoded protein is CASSGHLNEQYF.